The rows below give T cell receptor beta chains drawn from one sample of a study of identical twins. Using its own MiXCR run on the 5' RACE reads, TCRdb lists one record per CDR3 protein. The table has fewer than 800,000 distinct CDR3 sequences, roughly 6.6% seen once; the top ten hold less than 2%. This sample also belongs to another study, concerning yellow fever vaccine responses in identical twins.

Sequencing was done on a sample of PBMCs. The receptor source for this set is a woman between 18 and 29 years old in good health. Both conserved end residues are part of each CDR3. D genes are given only for firm matches. Clone size is stated in some rows and not others, as once, few, many or a class when expanded.

TRBV7-2,few,TRBJ1-5,-,TGTGCCAGCAGCTTAGAGGCAGGGTTGGGCAATCAGCCCCAGCATTTT,CASSLEAGLGNQPQHF
TRBV13,many,TRBJ1-1,-,TGTGCCAGCAGCCCACATGACAGAAACGGGGAAGCTTTCTTT,CASSPHDRNGEAFF
TRBV6-1,-,TRBJ1-3,TRBD1,TGTGCCAGCAGCCAATCTCCCACAGGGGTTGGAAACACCATATATTTT,CASSQSPTGVGNTIYF
TRBV12-3/TRBV12-4,many,TRBJ1-6,TRBD1,TGTGCCAGCAGTGGGACAGAAACTAATTCACCCCTCCACTTT,CASSGTETNSPLHF
TRBV27,few,TRBJ2-5,-,TGTGCCAGCAGACAGACTAGGAGCGGTGAGACCCAGTACTTC,CASRQTRSGETQYF
TRBV27,-,TRBJ2-1,TRBD2,TGTGCCAGCAGTTTTGAGCGGGAGGGCCGACACAATGAGCAGTTCTTC,CASSFEREGRHNEQFF
TRBV12-3/TRBV12-4,many,TRBJ1-1,-,TGTGCCAGCAGGATACAGGAGAACACTGAAGCTTTCTTT,CASRIQENTEAFF
TRBV12-3/TRBV12-4,-,TRBJ2-2,TRBD2,TGTGCCAGCATCCTTAGCGGGAGGTCGCGGACCGGGGAGCTGTTTTTT,CASILSGRSRTGELFF
TRBV16,many,TRBJ2-1,-,TGTGCCAGCACCAGGGCCTCCTACAATGAGCAGTTCTTC,CASTRASYNEQFF
TRBV12-3/TRBV12-4,few,TRBJ1-4,-,TGTGCCAGCAGTTTTGGGTTAAGAGGCTTCAATGAAAAACTGTTTTTT,CASSFGLRGFNEKLFF
TRBV14,many,TRBJ2-5,-,TGTGCCAGCAGCCCAAACTCGGAGACCCAGTACTTC,CASSPNSETQYF
TRBV29-1,-,TRBJ1-1,-,TGCAGCGTTGCTATACAGGGAGCCGCTGAAGCTTTCTTT,CSVAIQGAAEAFF
TRBV12-3/TRBV12-4,few,TRBJ1-1,-,TGTGCCAGCAGTTTAATTATCAGTGCTAGGACTGAAGCTTTCTTT,CASSLIISARTEAFF
TRBV24-1,many,TRBJ2-3,-,TGTGCCACCAGTGATAACCGACTGGGAAGTAGCACAGATACGCAGTATTTT,CATSDNRLGSSTDTQYF
TRBV29-1,many,TRBJ2-1,TRBD2,TGCAGCGTAACTAGCGGGAGTATCAATGAGCAGTTCTTC,CSVTSGSINEQFF
TRBV20-1,many,TRBJ2-1,-,TGCAGTGTCGACTCCGCCTACAATGAGCAGTTCTTC,CSVDSAYNEQFF
TRBV3-1,few,TRBJ2-3,-,TGTGCCAGCACACCTGGACGGGGACGCACAGATACGCAGTATTTT,CASTPGRGRTDTQYF
TRBV20-1,few,TRBJ2-5,-,TGCAGTGCAGGCCCGTGGGGAGAGACCCAGTACTTC,CSAGPWGETQYF
TRBV6-5,many,TRBJ1-3,TRBD1,TGTGCCAGCAGTTCTGCAGGGGGCTCTGGAAACACCATATATTTT,CASSSAGGSGNTIYF
TRBV25-1,-,TRBJ2-2,-,TGTGCCAGCAGTGAAGTGAGAGGGAACACCGGGGAGCTGTTTTTT,CASSEVRGNTGELFF
TRBV20-1,-,TRBJ2-5,TRBD1,TGCAGTGCTAGTTCTCAGGGGGCTAACCAAGAGACCCAGTACTTC,CSASSQGANQETQYF
TRBV20-1,few,TRBJ2-7,TRBD2,TGCAGTGCTAGAGAAGGTAGCGGGCTGAGAGAGCAGTACTTC,CSAREGSGLREQYF
TRBV10-3,many,TRBJ1-2,-,TGTGCCATCAGTACGGGACGGAGCCCCACTAACTATGGCTACACCTTC,CAISTGRSPTNYGYTF
TRBV5-1,many,TRBJ2-7,-,TGCGCCAGCAGCTCAGGGGGAGGCTCCTACGAGCAGTACTTC,CASSSGGGSYEQYF
TRBV29-1,few,TRBJ2-3,TRBD1,TGCAGCGTTCTAAGCCCCGGACAGGAAGAACCAGATACGCAGTATTTT,CSVLSPGQEEPDTQYF
TRBV6-1,-,TRBJ1-3,-,TGTGCCAGCAGACAGGGCGTATCTGGAAACACCATATATTTT,CASRQGVSGNTIYF
TRBV7-6,-,TRBJ1-6,-,TGTGCCAGCAGCTTGTGGACGGGGGAGTATAATTCACCCCTCCACTTT,CASSLWTGEYNSPLHF
TRBV4-2,-,TRBJ2-1,TRBD2,TGTGCCAGCAGCCAAGATGTGTGGCGCAAGACTAGCGGGGTCAAGGATGAGCAGTTCTTC,CASSQDVWRKTSGVKDEQFF
TRBV7-8,-,TRBJ2-7,-,TGTGCCAGCAGCTTAGAAGTAAGCGGAGCCTACGAGCAGTACTTC,CASSLEVSGAYEQYF
TRBV6-5,-,TRBJ2-2,TRBD2,TGTGCCAGCAGTTACCCAGGACTAGCGGGGGCCAGCGCCGGGGAGCTGTTTTTT,CASSYPGLAGASAGELFF
TRBV20-1,few,TRBJ1-2,TRBD1,TGCAGTGCTAGAGGCATGACAGGGCAGTCTTCCTATGGCTACACCTTC,CSARGMTGQSSYGYTF
TRBV6-1,-,TRBJ2-2,TRBD1,TGTGCCACTCCGCAGGGGGCAGCCATGAACACCGGGGAGCTGTTTTTT,CATPQGAAMNTGELFF
TRBV12-3/TRBV12-4,many,TRBJ2-2,-,TGCGCCAGCAGCTTGAACGGGGAGCTGTTTTTT,CASSLNGELFF
TRBV3-1,-,TRBJ2-6,TRBD1,TGTGCCAGCAGCCGACAGGGATTTTCTGGGGCCAACGTCCTGACTTTC,CASSRQGFSGANVLTF
TRBV25-1,many,TRBJ2-7,-,TGTGCCAGCAGCGACAGCTACGAGCAGTACTTC,CASSDSYEQYF
TRBV7-9,few,TRBJ2-3,-,TGTGCCAGCAGCTCCGGAGCTACCACAGATACGCAGTATTTT,CASSSGATTDTQYF
TRBV5-5,few,TRBJ2-7,-,TGTGCCAGCAGCGTAGGTCAAGTCCCATCCTACGAGCAGTACTTC,CASSVGQVPSYEQYF
TRBV11-2,-,TRBJ1-1,-,TGTGCCAGCAGCTTAGGTAGGGGGACGAACACTGAAGCTTTCTTT,CASSLGRGTNTEAFF
TRBV5-1,many,TRBJ2-1,-,TGCGCCAGCAGCGTAAACAGTCCGAACTACTACAATGAGCAGTTCTTC,CASSVNSPNYYNEQFF
TRBV6-6,few,TRBJ1-1,-,TGTGCCAGCAGTTACGCCGACAAGGAAGCTTTCTTT,CASSYADKEAFF
TRBV7-9,many,TRBJ1-3,-,TGTGCCAGCACCCGGACCGCAGGAAACACCATATATTTT,CASTRTAGNTIYF
TRBV5-1,few,TRBJ2-5,-,TGCGCCAGCAGCTTGGCAGGGGGGTTACAAGAGACCCAGTACTTC,CASSLAGGLQETQYF
TRBV12-3/TRBV12-4,-,TRBJ2-1,-,TGTGCCAGCAGTTTACACAGGGTCTTCAATAAGCAGTTCTTC,CASSLHRVFNKQFF
TRBV5-1,-,TRBJ1-1,-,TGCGCCAGCAGCTCCACAGGGAACATGAACACTGAAGCTTTCTTT,CASSSTGNMNTEAFF
TRBV11-2,few,TRBJ2-3,-,TGTGCCTTATATGAGGGGGATACGCAGTATTTT,CALYEGDTQYF
TRBV28,few,TRBJ2-1,-,TGTGCCAGCAGCCCAACCGGGACCATCTACAATGAGCAGTTCTTC,CASSPTGTIYNEQFF
TRBV7-2,few,TRBJ2-1,TRBD2,TGTGCCAGCAGCTTAGGAAGCGGGGGGGCGAGTGAGCAGTTCTTC,CASSLGSGGASEQFF
TRBV7-2,few,TRBJ2-2,TRBD2,TGTGCCAGCAGCATACTAGCGGGAGGAAAAACCGGGGAGCTGTTTTTT,CASSILAGGKTGELFF
TRBV29-1,many,TRBJ1-1,-,TGCAGCGGCGCGATTAACACTGAAGCTTTCTTT,CSGAINTEAFF
TRBV5-1,few,TRBJ2-3,TRBD2,TGCGCCAGCACTCTAGCGGGAGGGCCGATTCATTTGGCAGATACGCAGTATTTT,CASTLAGGPIHLADTQYF
TRBV20-1,few,TRBJ1-5,-,TGCAGTGCTACTATCAGTGGGCGGCCTTATTCGTCTAATCAGCCCCAGCATTTT,CSATISGRPYSSNQPQHF
TRBV3-1,-,TRBJ2-7,TRBD2,TGTGCCAGCAGCCTGGGACTAGCGGGAGGAGACGAGCAGTACTTC,CASSLGLAGGDEQYF